This is a list of T cell receptor beta chains from one sample in a study of OX40 agonist ivuxolimab in advanced cancers. Measured with immunoSEQ multiplex PCR; TCRdb has only the in-frame clones, and not every one. The sample records around 39,000 clones, around 89% being singletons. Sequencing was performed on CD4+ or CD8+ T cells sorted from blood, taken in a trial of the OX40 agonist ivuxolimab. These receptors all stem from an adult with an advanced solid tumor such as melanoma, head and neck, liver or kidney cancer. The CDR3 runs from the conserved cysteine through the conserved F or W. The D gene is left open where the match is weak. The listing skips clone size in some rows; elsewhere it reads once, few, many or a size class.

v_gene: TRBV6-5; d_gene: NA; j_gene: TRBJ1-5; abundance: NA; CDR3nt: TGTGCCAGCAGGGAACAGAGATATAGCAATCAGCCCCAGCATTTT; CDR3aa: CASREQRYSNQPQHF
v_gene: TRBV5-4; d_gene: NA; j_gene: TRBJ2-5; abundance: NA; CDR3nt: TGTGCCAGCAGCTTGCGGCGAGATCGACTATGGGAGACCCAGTACTTC; CDR3aa: CASSLRRDRLWETQYF
v_gene: TRBV18; d_gene: TRBD1; j_gene: TRBJ1-5; abundance: NA; CDR3nt: TGTGCCAGCTCACCAGGACAGGGGGCTTATAGCAATCAGCCCCAGCATTTT; CDR3aa: CASSPGQGAYSNQPQHF
v_gene: TRBV25-1; d_gene: NA; j_gene: TRBJ1-2; abundance: NA; CDR3nt: TGTGCCAGCAGTGAATTAGGGGCTAACTATGGCTACACCTTC; CDR3aa: CASSELGANYGYTF
v_gene: TRBV27; d_gene: NA; j_gene: TRBJ1-5; abundance: NA; CDR3nt: TGTGCCAGCAGTCTGACCGGGACTATCAATCAGCCCCAGCATTTT; CDR3aa: CASSLTGTINQPQHF
v_gene: TRBV11-2; d_gene: TRBD1; j_gene: TRBJ1-2; abundance: few; CDR3nt: TGTGCCAGCAGCTGGACAGGGGTAGAGGGCTACACCTTC; CDR3aa: CASSWTGVEGYTF
v_gene: TRBV7-6; d_gene: TRBD1; j_gene: TRBJ2-2; abundance: NA; CDR3nt: TGTGCCAGCAGCTTACACAGGGGGTTGCCCGGGGAGCTGTTTTTT; CDR3aa: CASSLHRGLPGELFF
v_gene: TRBV9; d_gene: NA; j_gene: TRBJ2-1; abundance: NA; CDR3nt: TGTGCCAGCAGCGTATACGGGGAGCGGGTGAGGGATGAGCAGTTCTTC; CDR3aa: CASSVYGERVRDEQFF
v_gene: TRBV28; d_gene: NA; j_gene: TRBJ1-5; abundance: NA; CDR3nt: TGTGCCAGCAGTTTCCAGGGCCATCAGCCCCAGCATTTT; CDR3aa: CASSFQGHQPQHF
v_gene: TRBV27; d_gene: NA; j_gene: TRBJ2-1; abundance: NA; CDR3nt: TGTGCCAGCAGTTTAACGGCACGGAGCTCCTACAATGAGCAGTTCTTC; CDR3aa: CASSLTARSSYNEQFF
v_gene: TRBV11-2; d_gene: NA; j_gene: TRBJ1-6; abundance: NA; CDR3nt: TGTGCCAGCAGCTTACCTCAGACAGGCTCTTCACCCCTCCACTTT; CDR3aa: CASSLPQTGSSPLHF
v_gene: TRBV21-1; d_gene: NA; j_gene: TRBJ2-7; abundance: NA; CDR3nt: TGTGCCAGCAGCACCCGAGGCGTGGGGATCGAGCAGTACTTC; CDR3aa: CASSTRGVGIEQYF
v_gene: TRBV10-1; d_gene: NA; j_gene: TRBJ1-5; abundance: NA; CDR3nt: TGCGCCAGCAGTGACTCCAGAGGCGTCTACAATCAGCCCCAGCATTTT; CDR3aa: CASSDSRGVYNQPQHF
v_gene: TRBV28; d_gene: NA; j_gene: TRBJ1-4; abundance: NA; CDR3nt: TGTGCCAGCAGTTTTTATGAGGCCGCAACTAATGAAAAACTGTTTTTT; CDR3aa: CASSFYEAATNEKLFF
v_gene: TRBV19; d_gene: TRBD1; j_gene: TRBJ2-5; abundance: few; CDR3nt: TGTGCCAGTAGTCCCCGGGGACAGGGTAAAGAAGAGACCCAGTACTTC; CDR3aa: CASSPRGQGKEETQYF
v_gene: TRBV10-3; d_gene: NA; j_gene: TRBJ2-1; abundance: NA; CDR3nt: TGTGCCATCAGTGGGGACGGGGCCGATGAGCAGTTCTTC; CDR3aa: CAISGDGADEQFF
v_gene: TRBV2; d_gene: NA; j_gene: TRBJ2-1; abundance: NA; CDR3nt: TGTGCCAGCAGTGAGGGCAGGGGCTCCTACAATGAGCAGTTCTTC; CDR3aa: CASSEGRGSYNEQFF
v_gene: TRBV25-1; d_gene: NA; j_gene: TRBJ1-2; abundance: NA; CDR3nt: TGTGCCAGCAGTGAAGGGGTTTGGACCTATGGCTACACCTTC; CDR3aa: CASSEGVWTYGYTF
v_gene: TRBV6-1; d_gene: NA; j_gene: TRBJ2-1; abundance: NA; CDR3nt: TGTGCCAGCAGTGAACGCATCAATGAGCAGTTCTTC; CDR3aa: CASSERINEQFF
v_gene: TRBV2; d_gene: TRBD1; j_gene: TRBJ1-5; abundance: NA; CDR3nt: TGTGCCAGCAGGGGGGACAGGGGCAGGTGGCAGCCCCAGCATTTT; CDR3aa: CASRGDRGRWQPQHF
v_gene: TRBV7-6; d_gene: TRBD1; j_gene: TRBJ2-6; abundance: once; CDR3nt: TGTGCCAGCAGCTTAAACAGGGGGATCACTGGGGCCAACGTCCTGACTTTC; CDR3aa: CASSLNRGITGANVLTF
v_gene: TRBV7-9; d_gene: TRBD1; j_gene: TRBJ1-1; abundance: NA; CDR3nt: TGTGCCAGCAGCCGTGCGGGACAGGGGAACACTGAAGCTTTCTTT; CDR3aa: CASSRAGQGNTEAFF
v_gene: TRBV15; d_gene: TRBD1; j_gene: TRBJ1-4; abundance: NA; CDR3nt: TGTGCCACCAGCAAACGACAGGGGGCATTGAGGACTAATGAAAAACTGTTTTTT; CDR3aa: CATSKRQGALRTNEKLFF
v_gene: TRBV7-9; d_gene: NA; j_gene: TRBJ2-6; abundance: NA; CDR3nt: TGTGCCAGCAGCGCACCGTACTCTGGGGCCAACGTCCTGACTTTC; CDR3aa: CASSAPYSGANVLTF
v_gene: TRBV6-1; d_gene: NA; j_gene: TRBJ1-4; abundance: NA; CDR3nt: TGTGCCAGCAGTGGCAGCGCAGGGGCCATCATTATTAATGAAAAACTGTTTTTT; CDR3aa: CASSGSAGAIIINEKLFF
v_gene: TRBV18; d_gene: NA; j_gene: TRBJ2-6; abundance: NA; CDR3nt: TGTGCCAGCTCACGAGGGCCCGGGGCCAACGTCCTGACTTTC; CDR3aa: CASSRGPGANVLTF
v_gene: TRBV5-6; d_gene: NA; j_gene: TRBJ1-1; abundance: NA; CDR3nt: TGTGCCAGCAGCTTTTTCAGGGGAGCCACTGAAGCTTTCTTT; CDR3aa: CASSFFRGATEAFF
v_gene: TRBV2; d_gene: NA; j_gene: TRBJ2-7; abundance: once; CDR3nt: TGTGCCAGCAGGCGGCTATCCTACGAGCAGTACTTC; CDR3aa: CASRRLSYEQYF
v_gene: TRBV29-1; d_gene: NA; j_gene: TRBJ2-5; abundance: NA; CDR3nt: TGCAGCGCCGGTCGGGGCAGGGTGGAGACCCAGTACTTC; CDR3aa: CSAGRGRVETQYF
v_gene: TRBV11-2; d_gene: NA; j_gene: TRBJ2-7; abundance: NA; CDR3nt: TGTGCCAGCAGATATGACCTGCAGGCATACGAGCAGTACTTC; CDR3aa: CASRYDLQAYEQYF
v_gene: TRBV11-2; d_gene: NA; j_gene: TRBJ2-1; abundance: NA; CDR3nt: TGTGCCAGCAGCTCCGAGGGTGAGCAGTTCTTC; CDR3aa: CASSSEGEQFF
v_gene: TRBV28; d_gene: NA; j_gene: TRBJ1-6; abundance: NA; CDR3nt: TGTGCCAGCAGTTCCCCCCGGGGAGGGGCTTCACCCCTCCACTTT; CDR3aa: CASSSPRGGASPLHF
v_gene: TRBV28; d_gene: NA; j_gene: TRBJ1-1; abundance: few; CDR3nt: TGTGCCAGCTCGGACACTGAAGCTTTCTTT; CDR3aa: CASSDTEAFF
v_gene: TRBV27; d_gene: NA; j_gene: TRBJ1-1; abundance: NA; CDR3nt: TGTGCCAGCAGTTTCCGAACCCCAGGGAGATGGTCTAGCACTGAAGCTTTCTTT; CDR3aa: CASSFRTPGRWSSTEAFF
v_gene: TRBV27; d_gene: TRBD1; j_gene: TRBJ2-7; abundance: NA; CDR3nt: TGTGCCAGCAGCCGGGACAGGGTGGGGTACGAGCAGTACTTC; CDR3aa: CASSRDRVGYEQYF
v_gene: TRBV5-1; d_gene: TRBD1; j_gene: TRBJ2-7; abundance: NA; CDR3nt: TGCGCCAGCAGCCCCAGGACAGGGACAAGCCCCTACGAGCAGTACTTC; CDR3aa: CASSPRTGTSPYEQYF
v_gene: TRBV28; d_gene: NA; j_gene: TRBJ1-3; abundance: NA; CDR3nt: TGTGCCAGCCATTCGGCGGGGGGAAACACCATATATTTT; CDR3aa: CASHSAGGNTIYF
v_gene: TRBV5-1; d_gene: NA; j_gene: TRBJ2-2; abundance: NA; CDR3nt: TGCGCCAGCAGCTTGAGGGTTGGCACGGCGAACACCGGGGAGCTGTTTTTT; CDR3aa: CASSLRVGTANTGELFF
v_gene: TRBV19; d_gene: NA; j_gene: TRBJ2-2; abundance: NA; CDR3nt: TGTGCCAGTAGTATAGACCATCCTGGGACGGGAAACACCGGGGAGCTGTTTTTT; CDR3aa: CASSIDHPGTGNTGELFF
v_gene: TRBV15; d_gene: TRBD1; j_gene: TRBJ1-3; abundance: NA; CDR3nt: TGTGCCACCAGCAGAGGTGGGACAGCTGGAAACACCATATATTTT; CDR3aa: CATSRGGTAGNTIYF
v_gene: TRBV5-8; d_gene: TRBD2; j_gene: TRBJ2-1; abundance: NA; CDR3nt: TGTGCCAGCAGCTTGTCCCTCGGGAAGGCGGGGGGCTCCTACAATGAGCAGTTCTTC; CDR3aa: CASSLSLGKAGGSYNEQFF
v_gene: TRBV21-1; d_gene: NA; j_gene: TRBJ2-3; abundance: NA; CDR3nt: TGTGCCAGCAGCCAGTTTTTCGGGGGGCGCACAGATACGCAGTATTTT; CDR3aa: CASSQFFGGRTDTQYF
v_gene: TRBV19; d_gene: NA; j_gene: TRBJ1-1; abundance: NA; CDR3nt: TGTGCCAGTAGTATAGGGGCTGGGTTCGCTGAAGCTTTCTTT; CDR3aa: CASSIGAGFAEAFF
v_gene: TRBV7-8; d_gene: TRBD1; j_gene: TRBJ1-2; abundance: NA; CDR3nt: TGTGCCAGCGCGAGACAGGGTTCAAACTATGGCTACACCTTC; CDR3aa: CASARQGSNYGYTF
v_gene: TRBV10-3; d_gene: NA; j_gene: TRBJ2-7; abundance: NA; CDR3nt: TGTGCCATCAGTGAGTCGTCAGCGGTCCTACGCTACGAGCAGTACTTC; CDR3aa: CAISESSAVLRYEQYF
v_gene: TRBV7-2; d_gene: TRBD1; j_gene: TRBJ1-1; abundance: NA; CDR3nt: TGTGCCAGCAGCCCACAGGGGTGGACTGAAGCTTTCTTT; CDR3aa: CASSPQGWTEAFF